The rows below give T cell receptor beta chains drawn from one sample of a study of T-cell reconstitution after alpha-beta-depleted transplantation in children. TCRdb called the PCR reads again in MiXCR, with one record for every CDR3 protein. The sample has roughly 350,000 distinct CDR3 sequences, around 10% seen once. The sample was PBMCs from the stem cell graft donor, taken from the stem cell graft. The receptors were gathered from a human donor who donated a stem cell graft to a child with acute lymphoblastic leukemia. CDR3s include the opening cysteine and the closing phenylalanine or tryptophan. Each record gives: clone size, J gene, CDR3 length, V gene, D gene, CDR3 DNA, CDR3 protein. A D gene is named only where the DNA matches it firmly. Part of the rows lack a size; the others show once, few, many or a class for expanded clones.

size: -
J: TRBJ2-3
length: 15
V: TRBV9
D: -
DNA: TGTGCCAGCAGCGTAGACCCTCAGACTAGATACACGCAGTATTTT
CDR3: CASSVDPQTRYTQYF

size: few
J: TRBJ2-1
length: 15
V: TRBV4-1
D: -
DNA: TGCGCCAGCAGCCAAGAGATAGGGCTCCGTAGTGAGCAGTTCTTC
CDR3: CASSQEIGLRSEQFF

size: -
J: TRBJ2-3
length: 11
V: TRBV12-3/TRBV12-4
D: -
DNA: TGTGCCAGCATGGGCCTGGATACGCAGTATTTT
CDR3: CASMGLDTQYF

size: few
J: TRBJ2-1
length: 16
V: TRBV6-1
D: -
DNA: TGTGCCAGCAGTGGTACCCCCGCTAGCTCCTACAATGAGCAGTTCTTC
CDR3: CASSGTPASSYNEQFF

size: -
J: TRBJ1-2
length: 15
V: TRBV13
D: -
DNA: TGTGCCAGCAGCTTTTCAACAGACAGGTACTATGGCTACACCTTC
CDR3: CASSFSTDRYYGYTF

size: many
J: TRBJ1-5
length: 15
V: TRBV4-1
D: TRBD1
DNA: TGCGCCAGCAGCCACGAAGGACAGGGCAATCAGCCCCAGCATTTT
CDR3: CASSHEGQGNQPQHF

size: few
J: TRBJ2-2
length: 13
V: TRBV28
D: -
DNA: TGTGCCAGCAGCTCACTAGGGGACGGGGAGCTGTTTTTT
CDR3: CASSSLGDGELFF

size: -
J: TRBJ2-7
length: 12
V: TRBV2
D: -
DNA: TGTGCCAGCAGTGAAATGGGCTACGAGCAGTACTTC
CDR3: CASSEMGYEQYF

size: -
J: TRBJ2-7
length: 14
V: TRBV5-6
D: -
DNA: TGTGCCAGCAGCTTGGGACAGGACTCCTACGAGCAGTACTTC
CDR3: CASSLGQDSYEQYF

size: few
J: TRBJ2-7
length: 14
V: TRBV7-4
D: -
DNA: TGTGCCAGCAGCTTAGGGGCCACGTCGAACGAGCAGTACTTC
CDR3: CASSLGATSNEQYF

size: -
J: TRBJ2-3
length: 13
V: TRBV7-2
D: -
DNA: TGTGCCAGCAGCTTTGGCGTCCCAGATACGCAGTATTTT
CDR3: CASSFGVPDTQYF

size: -
J: TRBJ1-4
length: 16
V: TRBV5-1
D: TRBD1
DNA: TGCGCCAGCAGCTCCGACAGGGCCGGGCAGGAGGAAAAACTGTTTTTT
CDR3: CASSSDRAGQEEKLFF

size: -
J: TRBJ1-5
length: 15
V: TRBV12-3/TRBV12-4
D: -
DNA: TGTGCCAGCAGTTTAAAGTCTACAGTGGATCAGCCCCAGCATTTT
CDR3: CASSLKSTVDQPQHF

size: -
J: TRBJ2-1
length: 16
V: TRBV27
D: -
DNA: TGTGCCAGCAGTTCCGATTTTTCGAGATCGGGGGATGAGCAGTTCTTC
CDR3: CASSSDFSRSGDEQFF

size: few
J: TRBJ2-1
length: 16
V: TRBV5-6
D: TRBD1
DNA: TGTGCCAGCAGCCTGGACAGGGGTCTTCTCAACAATGAGCAGTTCTTC
CDR3: CASSLDRGLLNNEQFF

size: -
J: TRBJ2-5
length: 14
V: TRBV29-1
D: -
DNA: TGCAGCGTTGAAGATCTGGGCAAACAAGAGACCCAGTACTTC
CDR3: CSVEDLGKQETQYF

size: -
J: TRBJ1-5
length: 15
V: TRBV5-1
D: -
DNA: TGCGCCAGCAGCTTGGACGCGGTGGGCAATCAGCCCCAGCATTTT
CDR3: CASSLDAVGNQPQHF

size: many
J: TRBJ2-7
length: 17
V: TRBV12-3/TRBV12-4
D: TRBD2
DNA: TGTGCCAGCAGTTTAGCTCTCGGACTAGCGGCCTCCTACGAGCAGTACTTC
CDR3: CASSLALGLAASYEQYF

size: -
J: TRBJ2-7
length: 13
V: TRBV20-1
D: -
DNA: TGCAGTGCCCTACGGGACACATCCTACGAGCAGTACTTC
CDR3: CSALRDTSYEQYF

size: few
J: TRBJ2-1
length: 13
V: TRBV27
D: -
DNA: TGTGCCAGCAGTCCCTCCTACTTTGCTGAGCAGTTCTTC
CDR3: CASSPSYFAEQFF

size: -
J: TRBJ1-3
length: 18
V: TRBV10-3
D: -
DNA: TGTGCCACCATCAGTGCCCCGGCAGGGCTCTTATCTGGAAACACCATATATTTT
CDR3: CATISAPAGLLSGNTIYF

size: many
J: TRBJ2-2
length: 16
V: TRBV20-1
D: TRBD2
DNA: TGCAGTGCCCGCGCGACCGGGACTAGCGGCACCGGGGAGCTGTTTTTT
CDR3: CSARATGTSGTGELFF

size: -
J: TRBJ2-6
length: 19
V: TRBV11-1
D: TRBD1
DNA: TGTGCCAGCAGTCGCCCACCGGGACAGGGAGGCTCTGGGGCCAACGTCCTGACTTTC
CDR3: CASSRPPGQGGSGANVLTF

size: few
J: TRBJ2-3
length: 15
V: TRBV19
D: TRBD2
DNA: TGTGCCAGTAGTATAGGCCTAGCGGGACGAGATACGCAGTATTTT
CDR3: CASSIGLAGRDTQYF

size: many
J: TRBJ2-5
length: 10
V: TRBV18
D: -
DNA: TGTGCCAGCAGCCAAGAGACCCAGTACTTC
CDR3: CASSQETQYF

size: few
J: TRBJ1-6
length: 14
V: TRBV30
D: -
DNA: TGTGCCTGGACTGTAAAGGGGTTAAATTCACCCCTCCACTTT
CDR3: CAWTVKGLNSPLHF

size: -
J: TRBJ2-1
length: 16
V: TRBV24-1
D: -
DNA: TGTGCCACCAGTGGCCGGGTTAGCATGGACCTGGGGGAGCAGTTCTTC
CDR3: CATSGRVSMDLGEQFF